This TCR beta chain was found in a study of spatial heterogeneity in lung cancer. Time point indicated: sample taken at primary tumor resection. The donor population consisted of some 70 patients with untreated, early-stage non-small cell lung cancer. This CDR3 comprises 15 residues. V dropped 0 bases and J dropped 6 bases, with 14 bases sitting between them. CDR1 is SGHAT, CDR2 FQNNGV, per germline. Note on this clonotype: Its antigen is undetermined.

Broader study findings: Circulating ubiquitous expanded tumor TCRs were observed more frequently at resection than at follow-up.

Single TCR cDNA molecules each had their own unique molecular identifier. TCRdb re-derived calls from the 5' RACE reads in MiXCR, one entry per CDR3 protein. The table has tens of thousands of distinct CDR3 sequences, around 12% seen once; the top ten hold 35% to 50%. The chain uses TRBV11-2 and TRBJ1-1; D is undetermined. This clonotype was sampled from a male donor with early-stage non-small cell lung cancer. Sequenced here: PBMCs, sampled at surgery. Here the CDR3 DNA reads TGTGCCAGCAGCTTAGATCGGCCCCGGATGGCTGAAGCTTTCTTT. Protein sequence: CASSLDRPRMAEAFF.